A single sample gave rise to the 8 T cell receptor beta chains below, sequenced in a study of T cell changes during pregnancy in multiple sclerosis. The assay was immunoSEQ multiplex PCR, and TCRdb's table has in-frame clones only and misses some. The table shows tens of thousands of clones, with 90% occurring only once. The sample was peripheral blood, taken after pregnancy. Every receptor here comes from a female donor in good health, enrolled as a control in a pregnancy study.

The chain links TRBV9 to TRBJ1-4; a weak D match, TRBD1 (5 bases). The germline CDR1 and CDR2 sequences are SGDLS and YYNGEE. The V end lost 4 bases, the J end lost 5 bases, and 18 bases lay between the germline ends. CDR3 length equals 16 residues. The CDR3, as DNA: TGTGCCAGCAGCTCTAGTCCAGAAACAGGAAATGAAAAACTGTTTTTT. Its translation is CASSSSPETGNEKLFF. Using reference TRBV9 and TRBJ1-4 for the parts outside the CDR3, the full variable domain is DSGVTQTPKHLITATGQRVTLRCSPRSGDLSVYWYQQSLDQGLQFLIQYYNGEERAKGNILERFSAQQFPDLHSELNLSSLELGDSALYFCASSSSPETGNEKLFFGSGTQLSVL.

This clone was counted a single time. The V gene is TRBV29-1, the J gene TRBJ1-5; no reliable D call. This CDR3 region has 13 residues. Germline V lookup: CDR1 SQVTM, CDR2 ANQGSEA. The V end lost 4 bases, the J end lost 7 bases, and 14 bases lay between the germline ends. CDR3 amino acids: CSVGWQTGQPQHF. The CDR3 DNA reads TGCAGCGTTGGCTGGCAGACTGGACAGCCCCAGCATTTT.

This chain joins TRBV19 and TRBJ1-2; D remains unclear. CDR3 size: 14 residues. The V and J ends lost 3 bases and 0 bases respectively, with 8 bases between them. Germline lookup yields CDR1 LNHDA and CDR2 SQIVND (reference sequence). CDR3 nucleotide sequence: TGTGCCAGTAGTATCGGCACAGCTAACTATGGCTACACCTTC. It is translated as CASSIGTANYGYTF.

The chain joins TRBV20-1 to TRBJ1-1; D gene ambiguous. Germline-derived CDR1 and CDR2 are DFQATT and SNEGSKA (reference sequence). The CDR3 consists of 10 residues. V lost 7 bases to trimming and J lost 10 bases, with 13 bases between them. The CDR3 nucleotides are TGCAGTGTCACCCGGGAGGGAGCTTTCTTT. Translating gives CSVTREGAFF.

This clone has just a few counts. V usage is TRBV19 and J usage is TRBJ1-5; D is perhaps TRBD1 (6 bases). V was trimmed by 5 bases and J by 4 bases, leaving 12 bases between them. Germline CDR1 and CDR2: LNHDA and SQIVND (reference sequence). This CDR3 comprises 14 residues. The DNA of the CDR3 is TGTGCCAGTAGTCCGCAGGACAGAAATCAGCCCCAGCATTTT. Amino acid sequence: CASSPQDRNQPQHF.

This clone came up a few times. CDR3 in amino acids: CASSTGTGGPNEKLFF. DNA for the CDR3: TGTGCCAGCAGCACCGGGACAGGGGGCCCAAATGAAAAACTGTTTTTT. The chain carries TRBV5-6 and TRBJ1-4; TRBD1 matches 12 bases. The J segment lost 5 bases and the V segment lost 4 bases, leaving 6 bases of the junction unmatched. The germline V gene encodes CDR1 SGHDT and CDR2 YYEEEE. This CDR3 has 16 residues.

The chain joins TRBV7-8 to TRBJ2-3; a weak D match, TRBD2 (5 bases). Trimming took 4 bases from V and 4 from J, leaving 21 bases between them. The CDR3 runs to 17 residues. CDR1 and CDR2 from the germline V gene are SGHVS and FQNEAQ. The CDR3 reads CASSWTSEPRFSDTQYF. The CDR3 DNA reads TGTGCCAGCAGCTGGACTTCCGAACCCAGGTTTTCAGATACGCAGTATTTT.

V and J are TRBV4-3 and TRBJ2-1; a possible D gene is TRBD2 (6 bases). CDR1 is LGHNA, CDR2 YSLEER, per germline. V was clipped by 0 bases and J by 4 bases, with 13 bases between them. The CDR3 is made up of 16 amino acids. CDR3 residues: CASSQDLAGPYNEQFF. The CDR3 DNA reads TGCGCCAGCAGCCAAGATCTGGCGGGGCCGTACAATGAGCAGTTCTTC.